One sample yielded the 24 T cell receptor beta chains listed below, sequenced in a study of monozygotic twins with inflammatory bowel disease (dated by TCRdb to between 2018 and 2021). Receptors were amplified or captured by 5' RACE. Sequencer: Illumina HiSeq 2500. After reprocessing by TCRdb, each CDR3 protein sequence is one entry, and no DNA is given. The record for this sample contains about 210,000 distinct CDR3 sequences. Clones ranked in the top ten supply approximately 7.7% of the sample. The specimen was blood. Receptor source: a human donor with ulcerative colitis or Crohn's disease, or a healthy co-twin of an affected twin (not recorded which).

This chain joins TRBV9 and TRBJ1-1. The CDR3 is made up of 14 amino acids. Germline values: CDR1 SGDLS, CDR2 YYNGEE. The CDR3 here is CASSVDPSDTEAFF. The variable domain in full, completed from reference TRBV9 and TRBJ1-1, reads DSGVTQTPKHLITATGQRVTLRCSPRSGDLSVYWYQQSLDQGLQFLIQYYNGEERAKGNILERFSAQQFPDLHSELNLSSLELGDSALYFCASSVDPSDTEAFFGQGTRLTVV.

The chain couples TRBV7-9 to TRBJ2-2; the D gene TCRdb calls, TRBD2, cannot be checked with no DNA. CDR3 length: 21 residues. CDR1 and CDR2 from the germline V gene are SEHNR and FQNEAQ (reference sequence). This chain's CDR3 is CASSARTPGLDTQEGTGELFF.

This rearrangement joins TRBV5-1 to TRBJ1-2; the TRBD1 assignment by TCRdb is unverifiable without DNA. Germline V gives CDR1 SGHRS, CDR2 YFSETQ. This CDR3 comprises 16 residues. CDR3 sequence reads: CASSTGWTGWGYGYTF.

This chain uses TRBV6-5 with TRBJ2-2; TCRdb selects TRBD1, and the lack of DNA leaves this call unchecked. This CDR3 contains 13 residues. Looked up from germline, CDR1 is MNHEY and CDR2 is SVGAGI. The CDR3 loop reads CASSGGFTGELFF.

This chain uses TRBV4-3 with TRBJ2-1; TCRdb selects TRBD1, and the lack of DNA leaves this call unchecked. Germline V gene sequence: CDR1 LGHNA, CDR2 YSLEER. This CDR3 has 16 residues. This CDR3 is CASSTPGISGVNEQFF.

This rearrangement joins TRBV6-2 or TRBV6-3 to TRBJ1-5; TCRdb's D gene call, TRBD1, goes unchecked for lack of DNA. This CDR3 has 16 amino acids. The germline CDR1 and CDR2 sequences are MNHEY and SVGEGT. This CDR3 reads CASRGQGGWSNQPQHF.

The chain joins TRBV2 to TRBJ1-1; TCRdb outputs TRBD1, but without DNA this stays unchecked. The CDR3 extends over 14 amino acids. Germline values: CDR1 SNHLY, CDR2 FYNNEI. CDR3 sequence: CASDVGVLGAEAFF. Drawing the rest from reference TRBV2 and TRBJ1-1, the complete variable domain is EPEVTQTPSHQVTQMGQEVILRCVPISNHLYFYWYRQILGQKVEFLVSFYNNEISEKSEIFDDQFSVERPDGSNFTLKIRSTKLEDSAMYFCASDVGVLGAEAFFGQGTRLTVV.

The chain employs TRBV20-1 and TRBJ2-7; TCRdb's D gene call, TRBD1, goes unchecked for lack of DNA. Germline CDR1 reads DFQATT; CDR2 reads SNEGSKA (reference sequence). The length of the CDR3 is 12 residues. The CDR3 protein is CSARDRGYEQYF.

The rearrangement joins TRBV7-2 to TRBJ2-2; the D call from TCRdb, TRBD2, cannot be confirmed without DNA. Germline CDR1 and CDR2: SGHTA and FQGNSA. The CDR3 is made up of 17 amino acids. The CDR3 region is CASSSQLATLNTGELFF.

The rearrangement uses TRBV3-1 and TRBJ1-2. The germline V gene encodes CDR1 LGHDT and CDR2 YNNKEL (reference sequence). The CDR3 extends over 13 amino acids. CDR3: CASSLSTSYGYTF.

The chain employs TRBV20-1 and TRBJ1-2; TCRdb designates TRBD1, a call that cannot be tested without DNA. The CDR3 has 13 residues. Germline lookup yields CDR1 DFQATT and CDR2 SNEGSKA (reference sequence). CDR3 sequence reads: CSSNPGQNYGYTF.

The genes are TRBV19 and TRBJ1-1. This CDR3 has 12 amino acids. CDR1 LNHDA and CDR2 SQIVND come from the germline V gene (reference sequence). CDR3 in amino acids: CASTRFNTEAFF.

Here the CDR3 reads CASSYSGTSGGSTDTQYF. This rearrangement joins TRBV6-5 to TRBJ2-3; TCRdb calls TRBD2, which cannot be checked without DNA. The CDR3 is made up of 18 amino acids. Germline V CDR1 and CDR2: MNHEY, SVGAGI.

V usage is TRBV20-1 and J usage is TRBJ1-1. The CDR3 has 13 amino acids. Germline loops: CDR1 DFQATT, CDR2 SNEGSKA (reference sequence). This CDR3 is CSSEGNSNTEAFF.

The V call is TRBV7-2, the J call TRBJ2-7; TCRdb indicates TRBD2, and absent DNA this call remains unverified. The CDR3 is 15 amino acids. The germline V gene has CDR1 SGHTA and CDR2 FQGNSA. CDR3 amino acids: CASSLSLAGGYEQYF.

The chain combines TRBV4-1 with TRBJ2-2; TCRdb names TRBD1, which stays unverified in the absence of DNA. Germline V gene sequence: CDR1 MGHRA, CDR2 YSYEKL. This CDR3 has 17 amino acids. CDR3 amino acids: CASSQVASTGGAGELFF.

The chain links TRBV7-9 to TRBJ2-1; there is no DNA to check the TCRdb D call of TRBD2. Germline CDR1 SEHNR, CDR2 FQNEAQ (reference sequence). This CDR3 has 15 amino acids. CDR3: CASSPGLADYNEQFF.

The chain recombines TRBV12-3 or TRBV12-4 with TRBJ2-3. The CDR3 sequence is 16 residues long. This chain's CDR3 is CASSSARSSSTDTQYF.

The chain carries TRBV9 and TRBJ1-1; TCRdb's D call of TRBD1 is untestable without DNA. Looked up from germline, CDR1 is SGDLS and CDR2 is YYNGEE. The CDR3 spans 15 residues. This CDR3 reads CASSVGPGGNTEAFF.

This rearrangement joins TRBV20-1 to TRBJ1-5; TCRdb's D call, TRBD1, is unchecked because there is no DNA. Germline V gene data show CDR1 as DFQATT and CDR2 as SNEGSKA (reference sequence). CDR3 length equals 16 residues. The CDR3: CSALQDGSFSNQPQHF.

The V gene is TRBV27, the J gene TRBJ2-1; TCRdb designates TRBD1, a call that cannot be tested without DNA. The CDR3 contains 12 residues. Germline V lookup: CDR1 MNHEY, CDR2 SMNVEV (reference sequence). The CDR3 protein is CASSFRGLGQFF.

The chain joins TRBV9 to TRBJ2-1; TCRdb returns TRBD2, unconfirmable since there is no DNA. Germline V gene sequence: CDR1 SGDLS, CDR2 YYNGEE. CDR3 length: 16 amino acids. The chain's CDR3 is CASSAYRSGPFYEQFF.

The V and J genes are TRBV20-1 and TRBJ2-5; the D call of TRBD2 rests on TCRdb alone, since no DNA is present to check it. CDR3 length equals 15 residues. In germline, CDR1 is DFQATT, CDR2 SNEGSKA (reference sequence). The CDR3 protein is CSAFAGGFLVKTQYF.

The chain has TRBV20-1 and TRBJ2-5; TCRdb reports TRBD2, a call that lacks DNA to check it against. CDR3 length: 12 amino acids. Germline CDR1 reads DFQATT; CDR2 reads SNEGSKA (reference sequence). This chain's CDR3 is CSAVRLEETQYF.